This T cell receptor beta chain was retrieved from a study of shared clonotypes between healthy human individuals. Findings of the study overall: When naive CD4 clonotypes were compared across a few donors, 4% to 5.5% were shared.

In the case of this clone: The antigen is not known. Germline and junction disagree at one end, which may indicate a read error.

Generated by immunoSEQ multiplex PCR, the TCRdb table keeps only in-frame clones and is missing some. Here the sample spans hundreds of thousands of clones, roughly 96% being singletons. This CDR3 region has 11 residues. CDR1 is MNHEY and CDR2 is SVGAGI in the germline V gene. The TCR originated in a man aged 30 to 39 in good health. This chain joins TRBV6-5 and TRBJ1-2; D gene ambiguous. The source material was memory CD8+ T cells sorted from blood. Sample subset: CD45RO+ cells pooled with CCR7-negative TemRA cells. CDR3 sequence: CASSLGYGYTF. CDR3 nucleotides: TGTGCCAGCAGTTTGGGCTATGGTTACACCTTC.